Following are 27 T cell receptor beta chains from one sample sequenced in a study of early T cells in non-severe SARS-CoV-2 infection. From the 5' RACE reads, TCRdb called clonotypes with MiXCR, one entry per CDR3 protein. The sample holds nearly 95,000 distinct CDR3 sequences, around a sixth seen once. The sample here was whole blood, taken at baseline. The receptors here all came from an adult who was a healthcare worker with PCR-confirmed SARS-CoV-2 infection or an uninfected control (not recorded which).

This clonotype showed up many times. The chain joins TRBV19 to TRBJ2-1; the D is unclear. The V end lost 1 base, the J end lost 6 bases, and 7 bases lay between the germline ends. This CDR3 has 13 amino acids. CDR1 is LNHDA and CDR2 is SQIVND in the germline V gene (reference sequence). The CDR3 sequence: CASSIVEGNEQFF. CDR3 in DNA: TGTGCCAGTAGTATAGTAGAAGGCAATGAGCAGTTCTTC.

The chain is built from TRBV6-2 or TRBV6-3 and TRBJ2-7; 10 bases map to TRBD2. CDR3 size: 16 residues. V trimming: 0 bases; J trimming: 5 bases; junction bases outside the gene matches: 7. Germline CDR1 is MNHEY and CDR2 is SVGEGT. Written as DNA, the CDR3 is TGTGCCAGCAGTTACTCGGGACTAGCGCTCGTCGACGAGCAGTACTTC. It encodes CASSYSGLALVDEQYF.

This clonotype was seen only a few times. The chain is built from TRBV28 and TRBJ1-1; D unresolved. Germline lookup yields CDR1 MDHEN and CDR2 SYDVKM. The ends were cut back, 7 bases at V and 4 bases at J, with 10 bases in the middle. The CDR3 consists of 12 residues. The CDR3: CASTTVRTEAFF. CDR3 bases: TGTGCCAGCACCACCGTCCGCACTGAAGCTTTCTTT.

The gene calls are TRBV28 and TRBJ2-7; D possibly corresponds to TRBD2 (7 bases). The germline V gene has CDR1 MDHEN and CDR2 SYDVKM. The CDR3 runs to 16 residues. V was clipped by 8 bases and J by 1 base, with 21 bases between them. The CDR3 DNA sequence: TGTGCCAGCGTTTGGAATTCGGCGGGGGCATCCTACGAGCAGTACTTC. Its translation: CASVWNSAGASYEQYF.

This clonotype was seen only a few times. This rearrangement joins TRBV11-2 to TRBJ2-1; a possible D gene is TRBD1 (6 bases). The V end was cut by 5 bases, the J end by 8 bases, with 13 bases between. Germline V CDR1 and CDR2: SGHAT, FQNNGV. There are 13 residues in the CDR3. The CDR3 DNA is TGTGCCAGCAGCCCCCGGACAGCCCATGAGCAGTTCTTC. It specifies CASSPRTAHEQFF.

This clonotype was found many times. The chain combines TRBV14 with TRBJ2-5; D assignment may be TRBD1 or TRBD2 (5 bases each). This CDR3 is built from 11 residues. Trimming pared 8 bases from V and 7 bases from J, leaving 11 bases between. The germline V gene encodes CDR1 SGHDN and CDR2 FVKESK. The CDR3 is CASGHGGTQYF. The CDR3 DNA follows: TGTGCCAGCGGACATGGGGGGACCCAGTACTTC.

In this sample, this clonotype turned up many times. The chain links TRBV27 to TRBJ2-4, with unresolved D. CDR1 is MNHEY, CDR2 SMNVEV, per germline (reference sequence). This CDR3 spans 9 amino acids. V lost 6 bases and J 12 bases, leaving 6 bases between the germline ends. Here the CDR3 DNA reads TGTGCCAGCAGAACCGATCAGTACTTC. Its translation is CASRTDQYF.

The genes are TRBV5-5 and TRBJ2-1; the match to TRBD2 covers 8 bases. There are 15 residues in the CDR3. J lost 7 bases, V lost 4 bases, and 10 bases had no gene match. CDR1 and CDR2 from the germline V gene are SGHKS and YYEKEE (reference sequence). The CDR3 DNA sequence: TGTGCCAGCAGCCACTCCCCGGCGGGAGGTAATGAGCAGTTCTTC. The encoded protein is CASSHSPAGGNEQFF.

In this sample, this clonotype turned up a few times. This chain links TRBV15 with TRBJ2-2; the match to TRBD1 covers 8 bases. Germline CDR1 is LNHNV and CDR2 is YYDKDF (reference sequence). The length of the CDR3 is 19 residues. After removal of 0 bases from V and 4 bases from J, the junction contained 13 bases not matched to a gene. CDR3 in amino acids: CATSRDRGFGTGPTGELFF. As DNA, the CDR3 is TGTGCCACCAGCAGAGATAGGGGATTCGGGACAGGCCCCACCGGGGAGCTGTTTTTT. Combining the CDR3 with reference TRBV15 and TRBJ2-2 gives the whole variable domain DAMVIQNPRYQVTQFGKPVTLSCSQTLNHNVMYWYQQKSSQAPKLLFHYYDKDFNNEADTPDNFQSRRPNTSFCFLDIRSPGLGDTAMYLCATSRDRGFGTGPTGELFFGEGSRLTVL.

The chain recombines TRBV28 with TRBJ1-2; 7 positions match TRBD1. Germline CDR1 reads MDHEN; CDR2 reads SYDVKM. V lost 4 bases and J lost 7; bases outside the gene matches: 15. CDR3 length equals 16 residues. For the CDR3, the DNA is TGTGCCAGCAGTTCCCCAGGGGGGGCCCCCTACGCTGGCTACACCTTC. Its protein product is CASSSPGGAPYAGYTF.

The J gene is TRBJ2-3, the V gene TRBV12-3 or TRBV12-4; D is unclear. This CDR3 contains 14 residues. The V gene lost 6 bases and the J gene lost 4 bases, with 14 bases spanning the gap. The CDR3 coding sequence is TGTGCCAGCAGCCCAACTGAGAGGTCAGATACGCAGTATTTT. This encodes CASSPTERSDTQYF.

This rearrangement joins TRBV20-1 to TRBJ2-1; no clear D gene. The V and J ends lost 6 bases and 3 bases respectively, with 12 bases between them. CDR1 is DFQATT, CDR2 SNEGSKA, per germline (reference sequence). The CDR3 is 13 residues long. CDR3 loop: CSAVKGLYNEQFF. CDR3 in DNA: TGCAGTGCCGTTAAAGGGCTCTACAATGAGCAGTTCTTC.

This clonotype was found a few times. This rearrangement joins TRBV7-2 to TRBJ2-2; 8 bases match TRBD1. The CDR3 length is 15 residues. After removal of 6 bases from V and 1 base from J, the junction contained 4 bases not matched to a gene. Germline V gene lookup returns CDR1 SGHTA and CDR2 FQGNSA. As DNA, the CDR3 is TGTGCCAGCAGAATAGGACAGGGGAACACCGGGGAGCTGTTTTTT. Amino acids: CASRIGQGNTGELFF.

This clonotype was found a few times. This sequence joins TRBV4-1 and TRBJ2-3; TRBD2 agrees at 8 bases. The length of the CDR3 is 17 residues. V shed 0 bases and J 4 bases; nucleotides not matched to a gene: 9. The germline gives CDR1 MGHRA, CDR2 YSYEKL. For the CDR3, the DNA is TGCGCCAGCAGCCAAGAATGGGCGGGAGGTTGGGCAGATACGCAGTATTTT. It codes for CASSQEWAGGWADTQYF.

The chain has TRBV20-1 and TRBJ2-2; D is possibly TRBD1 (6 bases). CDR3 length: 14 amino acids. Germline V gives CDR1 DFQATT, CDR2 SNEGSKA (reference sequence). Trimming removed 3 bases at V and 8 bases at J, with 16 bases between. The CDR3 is CSARRTGMSGELFF. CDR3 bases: TGCAGTGCTAGGCGCACAGGGATGTCGGGGGAGCTGTTTTTT.

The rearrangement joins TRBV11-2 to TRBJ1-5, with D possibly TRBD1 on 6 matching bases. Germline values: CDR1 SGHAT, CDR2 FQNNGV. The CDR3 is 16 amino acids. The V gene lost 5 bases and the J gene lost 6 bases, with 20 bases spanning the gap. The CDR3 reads CASSDLKQGSRQPQHF. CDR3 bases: TGTGCCAGCAGCGACTTAAAACAGGGTTCTCGTCAGCCCCAGCATTTT.

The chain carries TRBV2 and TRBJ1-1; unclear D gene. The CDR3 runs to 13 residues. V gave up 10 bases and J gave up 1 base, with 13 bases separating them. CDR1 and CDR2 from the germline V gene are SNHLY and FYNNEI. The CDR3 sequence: CATLREANTEAFF. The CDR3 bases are TGTGCCACCCTGCGGGAGGCGAACACTGAAGCTTTCTTT.

CDR3 protein: CSVEAGHEQYF. CDR3 sequence (DNA): TGCAGCGTTGAAGCGGGGCACGAGCAGTACTTC. The chain links TRBV29-1 to TRBJ2-7; tentatively, D is TRBD1 or TRBD2 (5 bases each). V was shortened by 1 base and J by 5 bases, with 6 bases between the two germline ends. CDR3 length equals 11 residues. Germline values: CDR1 SQVTM, CDR2 ANQGSEA.

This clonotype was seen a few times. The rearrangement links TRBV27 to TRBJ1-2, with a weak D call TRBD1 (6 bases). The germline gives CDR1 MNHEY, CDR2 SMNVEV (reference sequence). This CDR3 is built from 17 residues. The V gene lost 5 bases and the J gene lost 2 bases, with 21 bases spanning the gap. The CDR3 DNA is TGTGCCAGCAGTCCTATAAGTCAGGGGAGATTCAACTATGGCTACACCTTC. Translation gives CASSPISQGRFNYGYTF.

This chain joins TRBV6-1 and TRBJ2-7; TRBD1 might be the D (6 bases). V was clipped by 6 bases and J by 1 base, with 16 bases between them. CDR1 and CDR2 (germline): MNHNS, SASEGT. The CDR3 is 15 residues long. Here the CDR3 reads CASRESGTRSYEQYF. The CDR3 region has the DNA TGTGCCAGCAGAGAATCCGGGACACGATCCTACGAGCAGTACTTC.

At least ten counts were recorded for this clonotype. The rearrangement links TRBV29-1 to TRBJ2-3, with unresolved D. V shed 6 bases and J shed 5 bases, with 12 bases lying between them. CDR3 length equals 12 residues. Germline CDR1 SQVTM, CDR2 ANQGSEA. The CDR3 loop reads CSVTGSVDTQYF. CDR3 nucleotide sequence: TGCAGCGTGACCGGGTCGGTAGATACGCAGTATTTT.

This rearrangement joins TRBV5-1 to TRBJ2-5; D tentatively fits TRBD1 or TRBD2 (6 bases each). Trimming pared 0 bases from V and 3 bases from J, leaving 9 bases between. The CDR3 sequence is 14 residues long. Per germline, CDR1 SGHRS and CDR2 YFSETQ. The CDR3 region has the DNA TGCGCCAGCAGCTTGGCGGGGGCGGAAGAGACCCAGTACTTC. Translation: CASSLAGAEETQYF.

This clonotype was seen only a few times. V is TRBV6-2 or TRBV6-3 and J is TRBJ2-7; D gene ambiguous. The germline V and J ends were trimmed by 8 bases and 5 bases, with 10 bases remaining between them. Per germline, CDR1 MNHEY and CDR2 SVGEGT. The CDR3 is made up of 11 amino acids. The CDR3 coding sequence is TGTGCCAGCTCGGACGCCGACGAGCAGTACTTC. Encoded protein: CASSDADEQYF.

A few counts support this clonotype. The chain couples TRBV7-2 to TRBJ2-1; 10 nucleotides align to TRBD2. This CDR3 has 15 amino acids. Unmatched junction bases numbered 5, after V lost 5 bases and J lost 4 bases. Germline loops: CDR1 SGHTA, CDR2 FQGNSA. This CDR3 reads CASSRGTSDYNEQFF. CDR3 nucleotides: TGTGCCAGCAGCCGGGGGACTAGCGATTACAATGAGCAGTTCTTC.

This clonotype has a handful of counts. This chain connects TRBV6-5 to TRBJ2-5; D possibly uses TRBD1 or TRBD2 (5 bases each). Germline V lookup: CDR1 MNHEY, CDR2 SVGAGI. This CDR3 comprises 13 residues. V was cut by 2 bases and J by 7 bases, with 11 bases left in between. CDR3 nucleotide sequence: TGTGCCAGCAGTTACGGGGGAGAGGGGACCCAGTACTTC. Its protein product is CASSYGGEGTQYF.

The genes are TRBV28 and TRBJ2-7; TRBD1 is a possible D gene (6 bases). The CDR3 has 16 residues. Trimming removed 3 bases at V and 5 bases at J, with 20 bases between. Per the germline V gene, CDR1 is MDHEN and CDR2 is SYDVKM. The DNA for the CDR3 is TGTGCCAGCAGTTTCGGTTGGGGGCACGGGATCCACGAGCAGTACTTC. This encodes CASSFGWGHGIHEQYF.

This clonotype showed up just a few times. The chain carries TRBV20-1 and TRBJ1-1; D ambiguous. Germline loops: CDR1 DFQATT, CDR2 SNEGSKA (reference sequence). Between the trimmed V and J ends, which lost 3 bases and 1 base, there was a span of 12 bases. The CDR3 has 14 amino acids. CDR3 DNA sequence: TGCAGTGCTAGTGAGGGATTAGGGAACACTGAAGCTTTCTTT. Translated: CSASEGLGNTEAFF.